This T cell receptor (beta chain) was sequenced for a study of T-cell memory formation after mild COVID-19. Study-wide points: Pre-infection memory carried some responding clones, suggesting that cross-reactive memory joined. Clones which contracted sat mainly in CM and EM if CD4+, and in EMRA if CD8+.

The 5'RACE method, run with constant-segment primers, produced TCR alpha and TCR beta cDNA libraries (carrying sample barcodes and UMIs). TCRdb reanalysed the 5' RACE reads using MiXCR and keeps one entry per CDR3 protein. The sample shows fewer than 650,000 distinct CDR3 sequences, about 20% of them seen only once. CDR3 size: 13 residues. Trimming cost V 3 bases and J 3 bases, with 8 bases left between them. This clonotype was counted between two and nine times. As yet, its antigen is unknown. The source of this sequence is an adult woman who had mild COVID-19 (a few samples of this study predate the infection). Cell type and time point are not known. The sequenced sample was PBMCs or a T cell subset sorted from them (not recorded which). The V and J genes are TRBV12-3 or TRBV12-4 and TRBJ1-1; a weak D match, TRBD1 (6 bases). For the CDR3, the DNA is TGTGCCAGCAGTTTGGACAGACACACTGAAGCTTTCTTT. As protein: CASSLDRHTEAFF.